This is a list of T cell receptor beta chains from one sample in a study of vaccination effects on CD4 cells after COVID-19. The antigens for these receptors are not known. Measured with immunoSEQ multiplex PCR; TCRdb has only the in-frame clones, and not every one. The sample includes tens of thousands of clones, around 74% of them seen just once. This specimen was CD4+ T cells from PBMCs cultured with HCoV-OC43 spike peptides, taken after COVID-19 vaccination. These receptors originate from a human donor who received a COVID-19 vaccine. Both conserved end residues are part of each CDR3. A D gene is named only where the DNA matches it firmly. Clone size is shown for a subset of rows, as once, few, many or a class of expanded clone.

V gene	J gene	clone size	D gene	CDR3 protein	CDR3 DNA
TRBV14	TRBJ1-2	.	.	CASSQDRNYGYTF	TGTGCCAGCAGCCAAGATCGCAACTATGGCTACACCTTC
TRBV6-5	TRBJ2-5	.	.	CASSLYPGVGETQYF	TGTGCCAGCAGTCTCTATCCAGGGGTTGGCGAGACCCAGTACTTC
TRBV4-1	TRBJ1-5	.	TRBD1	CASSQGRARGHGQPQHF	TGCGCCAGCAGCCAAGGAAGGGCCAGGGGGCATGGTCAGCCCCAGCATTTT
TRBV30	TRBJ2-3	.	TRBD2	CAWSSGGEDTQYF	TGTGCCTGGAGCAGCGGGGGAGAAGATACGCAGTATTTT
TRBV19	TRBJ2-5	.	TRBD2	CASSGTSGDQETQYF	TGTGCCAGTAGTGGGACTAGCGGGGACCAAGAGACCCAGTACTTC
TRBV24-1	TRBJ1-2	once	.	CATSGAEGSNYGYTF	TGTGCCACCAGTGGCGCCGAGGGGAGTAACTATGGCTACACCTTC
TRBV18	TRBJ1-6	few	.	CASSPNPPGSSPLHF	TGTGCCAGCTCACCCAATCCCCCAGGGTCCTCACCCCTCCACTTT
TRBV2	TRBJ1-2	.	.	CASRTRTNIVSYTF	TGTGCCAGCCGGACCAGAACGAATATTGTGAGCTACACCTTC
TRBV5-1	TRBJ2-5	.	TRBD1	CASATGGKETQYF	TGCGCCAGCGCGACAGGGGGGAAAGAGACCCAGTACTTC
TRBV30	TRBJ2-7	.	.	CAWSVFYEQYF	TGTGCCTGGAGTGTATTCTACGAGCAGTACTTC
TRBV6-5	TRBJ2-7	.	TRBD1	CASSRTGGRYEQYF	TGTGCCAGCAGTAGGACAGGGGGCAGGTACGAGCAGTACTTC
TRBV29-1	TRBJ2-1	few	.	CSVGIYNEQFF	TGCAGCGTTGGGATCTACAATGAGCAGTTCTTC
TRBV28	TRBJ1-5	few	.	CASSNNQPQHF	TGTGCCAGCAGTAACAATCAGCCCCAGCATTTT
TRBV3-1/TRBV3-2	TRBJ2-5	.	TRBD2	CASSQGGGGETQYF	TGTGCCAGCAGCCAAGGCGGGGGGGGAGAGACCCAGTACTTC
TRBV6-5	TRBJ2-7	once	.	CASISQATYEQYF	TGTGCCAGCATTTCTCAGGCTACCTACGAGCAGTACTTC
TRBV11-2	TRBJ1-2	once	.	CASSLVGVGGYTF	TGTGCCAGCAGCTTAGTAGGGGTCGGAGGCTACACCTTC
TRBV18	TRBJ2-5	.	TRBD2	CASSPPTGGKETQYF	TGTGCCAGCTCACCTCCCACCGGGGGGAAAGAGACCCAGTACTTC
TRBV2	TRBJ2-7	.	.	CASSKDIGEQYF	TGTGCCAGCAGCAAGGACATAGGCGAGCAGTACTTC
TRBV6-5	TRBJ2-7	.	.	CASSYGSIYEQYF	TGTGCCAGCAGTTACGGGTCAATCTACGAGCAGTACTTC
TRBV28	TRBJ2-1	.	TRBD2	CASSLAGGYNEQFF	TGTGCCAGCAGTTTAGCGGGAGGATACAATGAGCAGTTCTTC
TRBV29-1	TRBJ2-1	few	TRBD2	CSVEDRASGSQGEQFF	TGCAGCGTTGAAGATCGTGCTAGCGGGAGCCAGGGTGAGCAGTTCTTC
TRBV6-5	TRBJ1-5	few	TRBD1	CASRPGTVMSQPQHF	TGTGCCAGCAGACCTGGGACAGTTATGAGTCAGCCCCAGCATTTT
TRBV3-1/TRBV3-2	TRBJ2-3	.	TRBD2	CASSLLAGGPGADTQYF	TGTGCCAGCAGCCTCTTAGCGGGGGGGCCGGGCGCAGATACGCAGTATTTT
TRBV11-3	TRBJ1-5	.	.	CASSEQDGLPQHF	TGTGCCAGCAGCGAGCAGGATGGTTTGCCCCAGCATTTT
TRBV11-3	TRBJ2-7	.	.	CASSLTSKSNEQYF	TGTGCCAGCAGCTTAACTAGCAAGTCGAACGAGCAGTACTTC
TRBV5-1	TRBJ2-3	once	TRBD2	CASSPTGGPADTQYF	TGCGCCAGCAGCCCGACGGGAGGGCCCGCAGATACGCAGTATTTT
TRBV7-7	TRBJ2-1	few	.	CASSSTGGAGYNEQFF	TGTGCCAGCAGCTCAACGGGGGGCGCGGGGTACAATGAGCAGTTCTTC
TRBV5-4	TRBJ1-2	once	TRBD1	CASSLTGTGVGGYTF	TGTGCCAGCAGCTTAACCGGGACAGGGGTCGGAGGCTACACCTTC
TRBV5-1	TRBJ1-2	.	.	CASSWGDKDYGYTF	TGCGCCAGCAGCTGGGGGGACAAGGACTATGGCTACACCTTC
TRBV2	TRBJ1-5	.	.	CASSAEGTFNQPQHF	TGTGCCAGCAGTGCCGAGGGGACATTCAATCAGCCCCAGCATTTT
TRBV4-1	TRBJ2-2	.	.	CASSRIAANTGELFF	TGCGCCAGCAGCCGAATAGCGGCGAACACCGGGGAGCTGTTTTTT
TRBV11-3	TRBJ2-3	.	.	CASSPRTGTDTQYF	TGTGCCAGCAGCCCCCGGACGGGCACAGATACGCAGTATTTT
TRBV30	TRBJ1-5	.	.	CAWSGLAYGNQPQHF	TGTGCCTGGAGCGGCCTTGCTTATGGCAATCAGCCCCAGCATTTT
TRBV5-1	TRBJ2-3	once	TRBD2	CASSLRSGGVGDTQYF	TGCGCCAGCAGCTTGCGGAGCGGGGGGGTCGGTGATACGCAGTATTTT
TRBV24-1	TRBJ2-1	.	.	CATSDPRSGRAEQFF	TGTGCCACCAGTGATCCCAGGTCAGGCAGGGCTGAGCAGTTCTTC
TRBV11-2	TRBJ1-6	.	.	CASRRPGGNSPLHF	TGTGCCAGCAGGCGTCCCGGCGGGAATTCACCCCTCCACTTT
TRBV3-1/TRBV3-2	TRBJ1-6	.	.	CASSHRDRNSPLHF	TGTGCCAGCAGCCACCGGGACCGAAATTCACCCCTCCACTTT
TRBV11-2	TRBJ1-2	.	.	CASSPQGSYGYTF	TGTGCCAGCAGCCCACAGGGCTCCTATGGCTACACCTTC
TRBV3-1/TRBV3-2	TRBJ2-7	.	.	CASSRHRNRDADEQYF	TGTGCCAGCAGCCGCCATAGAAACAGGGACGCCGACGAGCAGTACTTC
TRBV7-8	TRBJ2-3	.	TRBD2	CASRGGRLRSPDTQYF	TGTGCCAGCAGGGGCGGGAGGTTGAGGAGCCCAGATACGCAGTATTTT
TRBV3-1/TRBV3-2	TRBJ1-5	.	.	CASSDSNQPQHF	TGTGCCAGCAGCGACAGCAATCAGCCCCAGCATTTT
TRBV29-1	TRBJ1-2	.	.	CSVDAGVNYGYTF	TGCAGCGTCGACGCAGGAGTTAACTATGGCTACACCTTC
TRBV4-2	TRBJ1-2	.	.	CASSPDRWSLGGYTF	TGTGCCAGCAGCCCGGACCGGTGGAGTCTGGGGGGCTACACCTTC